One sample yielded the 14 T cell receptor beta chains listed below, sequenced in a study of Graves' ophthalmopathy and Graves' hyperthyroidism. RNA transcripts provided the template for amplifying TCR beta CDR3 regions. First-round RT-PCR relied on HTBI primers, and a second-round multiplex PCR came next. In TCRdb, the multiplex PCR reads were re-called with MiXCR into one record per CDR3 protein. The repertoire consists of around 51,000 distinct CDR3 sequences, with under 55% occurring once and the leading ten covering approximately 23%. The sequenced material came from peripheral blood. These receptors were obtained from an adult man with Graves' ophthalmopathy.

This chain uses TRBV18 with TRBJ1-3, with D unresolved. The CDR3 has 15 amino acids. Germline V gives CDR1 KGHSH, CDR2 LQKENI. Trimming took 0 bases from V and 0 from J, leaving 6 bases between them. CDR3 region: CASSPPSVSGNTIYF. CDR3 coding DNA: TGTGCCAGCTCACCACCGTCGGTCTCTGGAAACACCATATATTTT.

This chain connects TRBV20-1 to TRBJ2-3, with no clear D. From germline, CDR1 is DFQATT and CDR2 SNEGSKA (reference sequence). This CDR3 contains 15 residues. The V end was cut by 0 bases, the J end by 6 bases, with 16 bases between. CDR3 nucleotide sequence: TGCAGTGCTAGAGATCTTGGAAACCCAGTGGATACGCAGTATTTT. It yields the protein CSARDLGNPVDTQYF.

This clonotype was picked up many times. The chain couples TRBV5-6 to TRBJ2-7; 7 bases match TRBD1. From germline, CDR1 is SGHDT and CDR2 YYEEEE. The CDR3 consists of 17 residues. V gave up 1 base and J gave up 1 base; unmatched junction bases: 11. CDR3 loop: CASSLRFTGEWSYEQYF. The CDR3 DNA follows: TGTGCCAGCAGCTTGCGGTTTACAGGGGAGTGGTCCTACGAGCAGTACTTC.

This clonotype was picked up many times. The chain is built from TRBV5-1 and TRBJ1-2; no reliable D call. The germline V gene encodes CDR1 SGHRS and CDR2 YFSETQ. The CDR3 runs 14 residues. V was pared by 1 base and J by 2 bases, with 9 bases between. The CDR3 reads CASSLTAQNYGYTF. The CDR3, as DNA: TGCGCCAGCAGCTTGACAGCACAGAACTATGGCTACACCTTC. Combining the CDR3 with reference TRBV5-1 and TRBJ1-2 gives the whole variable domain KAGVTQTPRYLIKTRGQQVTLSCSPISGHRSVSWYQQTPGQGLQFLFEYFSETQRNKGNFPGRFSGRQFSNSRSEMNVSTLELGDSALYLCASSLTAQNYGYTFGSGTRLTVV.

This clonotype was observed at least ten times. The gene calls are TRBV20-1 and TRBJ2-1; 10 bases align to TRBD2. V lost 6 bases and J lost 4; bases outside the gene matches: 6. Per the germline V gene, CDR1 is DFQATT and CDR2 is SNEGSKA (reference sequence). CDR3 length: 14 residues. CDR3 nucleotides: TGCAGTGCCCGGGGACTAGCGCTGTACAATGAGCAGTTCTTC. As protein: CSARGLALYNEQFF.

This clonotype was counted at least ten times. J is TRBJ2-1 and V is TRBV19; 10 nucleotides match TRBD1. Germline values: CDR1 LNHDA, CDR2 SQIVND (reference sequence). With V trimmed by 8 bases and J by 4 bases, 2 bases remained unmatched. This CDR3 comprises 13 residues. The CDR3, as DNA: TGTGCCAGTGGACAGGGGGAGTACAATGAGCAGTTCTTC. It is translated as CASGQGEYNEQFF.

This clonotype is medium-sized (0.01 to 0.1%). The genes are TRBV20-1 and TRBJ2-6, with D unclear. Germline assignment: CDR1 DFQATT and CDR2 SNEGSKA (reference sequence). This CDR3 comprises 12 residues. Trimming took off 6 bases at V and 1 base at J, with 4 bases between the two ends. CDR3 sequence reads: CSASSGANVLTF. The CDR3 coding sequence is TGCAGTGCGAGTTCTGGGGCCAACGTCCTGACTTTC.

This clonotype came up a few times. At one of its ends the junction is not consistent with the germline gene, which may arise from a read error. The DNA for the CDR3 is TGTGCTAGCAGCTTGAGCAGCGCGGTAGATACGCAGTATTTT. It encodes CASSLSSAVDTQYF. The chain combines TRBV7-9 with TRBJ2-3; D is uncertain. The CDR3 consists of 14 residues. Per the germline V gene, CDR1 is SEHNR and CDR2 is FQNEAQ (reference sequence).

This clonotype was detected many times. J is TRBJ1-6 and V is TRBV27; D ambiguous. With 1 base removed from V and 7 bases from J, the gap between germline ends came to 11 bases. In germline, CDR1 is MNHEY, CDR2 SMNVEV (reference sequence). The CDR3 totals 15 residues. The CDR3 reads CASSLFSGSNSPLHF. The CDR3 DNA sequence: TGTGCCAGCAGTTTATTTTCCGGGAGCAATTCACCCCTCCACTTT.

To note about this clonotype: The germline gene is not matched at one end of the junction; a read error may be the cause. The V call is TRBV24-1, the J call TRBJ2-3; tentative D call: TRBD1 (6 bases). The CDR3 contains 12 residues. Per the germline V gene, CDR1 is KGHDR and CDR2 is SFDVKD. For the CDR3, the DNA is TGTGCCTCCAGGGGAAGCGGTTATACGCAGTATTTT. Encoded protein: CASRGSGYTQYF.

This clonotype occurred many times. V gene TRBV14 combines with J gene TRBJ2-7; 10 bases agree with TRBD2. Germline loops: CDR1 SGHDN, CDR2 FVKESK. The CDR3 sequence is 18 residues long. The trim removed 0 bases at V and 2 bases at J, leaving 10 bases unmatched. The CDR3 region is CASSQDWASGSGTYEQYF. The CDR3 bases are TGTGCCAGCAGCCAAGATTGGGCTAGCGGGAGCGGAACCTACGAGCAGTACTTC.

This clonotype qualifies as medium-sized. The chain uses TRBV24-1 and TRBJ2-5; 8 nucleotides match TRBD1. With 3 bases clipped from V and 5 bases from J, the junction kept 4 bases outside the gene matches. This CDR3 has 14 residues. Germline V gene data show CDR1 as KGHDR and CDR2 as SFDVKD. The CDR3: CATSDGQGEETQYF. For the CDR3, the DNA is TGTGCCACCAGTGATGGACAGGGTGAGGAGACCCAGTACTTC.

Concerning this clonotype: Germline and junction disagree at one end, which may indicate a read error. Written as DNA, the CDR3 is TGTGCCTGCAGCCCCGGTCCACCGATGCTGACTTACACCTTC. Encoded protein: CACSPGPPMLTYTF. The gene calls are TRBV5-6 and TRBJ1-2; no clear D. CDR1 is SGHDT, CDR2 YYEEEE, per germline. The CDR3 is 14 residues long.

The V and J genes are TRBV2 and TRBJ2-5, with D tentatively TRBD1 or TRBD2 (5 bases each). From germline, CDR1 is SNHLY and CDR2 FYNNEI. Trimming took off 3 bases at V and 4 bases at J, with 9 bases between the two ends. CDR3 length: 13 residues. The CDR3 protein is CASSERGRETQYF. Here the CDR3 DNA reads TGTGCCAGCAGTGAGAGGGGTAGAGAGACCCAGTACTTC.